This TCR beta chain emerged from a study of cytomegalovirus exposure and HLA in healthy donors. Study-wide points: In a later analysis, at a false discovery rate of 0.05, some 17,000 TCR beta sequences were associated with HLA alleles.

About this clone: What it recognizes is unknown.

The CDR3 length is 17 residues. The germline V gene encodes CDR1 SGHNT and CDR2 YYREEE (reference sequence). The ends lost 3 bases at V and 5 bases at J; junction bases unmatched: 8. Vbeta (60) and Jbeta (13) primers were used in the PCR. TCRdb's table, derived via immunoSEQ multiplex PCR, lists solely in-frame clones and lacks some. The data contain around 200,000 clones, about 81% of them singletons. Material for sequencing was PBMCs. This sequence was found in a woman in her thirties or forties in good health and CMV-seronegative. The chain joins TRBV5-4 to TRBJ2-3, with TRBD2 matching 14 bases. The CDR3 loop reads CASSSGTSGRGGDTQYF. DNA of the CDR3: TGTGCCAGCAGCTCAGGGACTAGCGGGAGAGGGGGAGATACGCAGTATTTT.